This TCR beta chain was captured by sequencing in a study of blood T cell repertoires in COVID-19 (dated by TCRdb to about 2020). The study in broad terms: Collaborator samples came from the United States, Italy and Spain and covered acute and convalescent phases of COVID-19. Subjects who had been exposed to COVID-19, were actively infected with it, or had recovered from it provided the deeply sampled blood TCRbeta repertoires that made up the dataset. Where available, HLA class I and class II types were obtained from metadata supplied by the sample provider rather than from assay-based typing. A de-identified subject ID, COVID-19 status, age in years and sex were almost always included in the sample metadata. The samples were drawn from two sources: the first 160 participants of the ongoing ImmuneRACE study, and 950 to 1,500 subjects contributed by 6 global collaborators. The repertoires were made available in a free public database intended to serve as a resource for research on the immune response to SARS-CoV-2. The material from the prospective study consisted of cDNA or gDNA derived from T cells, B-cell-depleted T cells, or PBMCs.

In the case of this clone: Its recognized antigen is unknown. No qualities accompany the bases; no much larger clone lies one base away.

TCRbeta CDR3 regions were amplified from genomic DNA by means of the immunoSEQ Assay, a bias-controlled multiplex PCR. The source study handled its data this way. Within the assay, amplification of reference gene primers was used to estimate how many nucleated cells each sample contained. Sequence reads were collapsed and filtered to measure the absolute abundance of every unique TCRbeta CDR3 rearrangement. For each sample, productive Simpson clonality was calculated as the square root of Simpson's diversity index over productive rearrangements. What TCRdb holds here is the immuneACCESS table cut down to in-frame rearrangements. Part of the clones is not present; checked against another copy, under half of the missing clones reflect an unresolved V gene, and the others are unexplained. That table gives V, J and clone size, and the DNA gave D and trimming. Counted in this sample were hundreds of thousands of clones; about 89% of them appeared once. The ten biggest clones cover 5.2% of the sample.

Participants in the prospective study were aged roughly 18 to 89 years, lived in about two dozen United States geographic areas, and enrolled through a virtual design. Cohort assignment in the prospective study relied on participant-reported clinical history from a screening survey and a study questionnaire. Recovered participants in ImmuneRACE Cohort 3 were defined by two consecutive negative NP/OP PCR tests, clearance by a healthcare professional, or resolution of symptoms. Mobile phlebotomists in the prospective study collected whole blood, serum and a nasopharyngeal or oropharyngeal swab from every participant. Over a 2-month period, participants in the prospective study had the option of providing additional blood draws and questionnaires. Before DNA extraction, prospective study blood samples were shipped either frozen or at room temperature. CDR3 length: 15 amino acids, cysteine to phenylalanine. The read is trimmed to its CDR3 DNA, 45 bases read in frame from base 1. V is shortened by 4 bases, J by 8 bases, and the region joining them spans 18 bases. CDR1 and CDR2, per the germline V gene, are MNHEY and SVGAGI.

The research as a whole found: Clinical and demographic metadata were provided uncurated, with the amount varying by source and participant.

The sequence came from a man between 60 and 70 years old who had recovered from COVID-19. The sequence links TRBV6-5 to TRBJ2-1; perhaps TRBD2 is the D gene, with 6 bases matching. The sample taken for sequencing was PBMCs or T cells enriched from blood (not recorded which). The sequenced DNA is TGTGCCAGCAGTTCTCCGGGACTCGAGGTACATGAGCAGTTCTTC. The resulting protein is CASSSPGLEVHEQFF.